This note documents a single T cell receptor beta chain sequence. Its matching antigen is unknown. From germline, CDR1 is SGHTA and CDR2 FQGTGA. Trimming removed 8 bases from V and 9 bases from J; junction bases left unmatched: 9. This CDR3 spans 14 amino acids. The data stem from a study of early T cells in non-severe SARS-CoV-2 infection. About the research overall: The study sequenced bulk RNA from unsorted whole blood, with chains unpaired.

Attachment of unique molecular identifiers to individual cDNA molecules was performed. TCRdb re-called the 5' RACE reads with MiXCR, one entry per CDR3 protein. The sample carries about 83,000 distinct CDR3 sequences, roughly 12% recorded once. Study-wide results and limits: Anti-spike CD8 responses were favored in VDJdb matching, and private and CD4 specificities were missed.

The sequenced material came from whole blood. The receptor was isolated from an adult who was a healthcare worker with PCR-confirmed SARS-CoV-2 infection or an uninfected control (not recorded which). This chain connects TRBV7-3 to TRBJ2-1, with TRBD2 matching over 11 bases. The CDR3 loop is CASSSSGRTSEQFF. The CDR3 nucleotides are TGTGCCAGCTCCTCTAGCGGGAGGACCAGTGAGCAGTTCTTC.